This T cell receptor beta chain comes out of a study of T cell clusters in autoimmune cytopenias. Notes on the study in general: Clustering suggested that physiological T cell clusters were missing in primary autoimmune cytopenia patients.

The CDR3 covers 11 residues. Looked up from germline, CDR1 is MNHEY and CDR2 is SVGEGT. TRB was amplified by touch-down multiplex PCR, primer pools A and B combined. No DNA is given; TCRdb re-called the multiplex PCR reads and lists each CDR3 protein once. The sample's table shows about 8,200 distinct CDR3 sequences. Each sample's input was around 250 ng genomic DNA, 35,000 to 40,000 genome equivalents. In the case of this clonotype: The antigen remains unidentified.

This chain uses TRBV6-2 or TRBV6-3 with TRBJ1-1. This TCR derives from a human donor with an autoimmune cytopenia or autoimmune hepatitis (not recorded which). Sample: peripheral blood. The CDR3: CASYSGTEAFF.